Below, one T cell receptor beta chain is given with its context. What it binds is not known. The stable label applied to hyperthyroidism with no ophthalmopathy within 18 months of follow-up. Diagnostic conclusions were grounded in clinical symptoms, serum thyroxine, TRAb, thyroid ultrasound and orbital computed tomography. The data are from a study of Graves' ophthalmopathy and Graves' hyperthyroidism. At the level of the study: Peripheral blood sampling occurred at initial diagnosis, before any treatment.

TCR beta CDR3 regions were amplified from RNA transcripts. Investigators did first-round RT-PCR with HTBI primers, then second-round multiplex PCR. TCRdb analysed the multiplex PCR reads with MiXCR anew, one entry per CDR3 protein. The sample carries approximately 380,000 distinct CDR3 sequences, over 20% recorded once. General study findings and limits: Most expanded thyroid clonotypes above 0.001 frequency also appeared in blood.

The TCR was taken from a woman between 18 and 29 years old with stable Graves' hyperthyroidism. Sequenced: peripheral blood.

CDR3 protein: CSVDPLGSGYEQYF. CDR3 coding DNA: TGCAGCGTTGACCCATTAGGGTCAGGCTACGAGCAGTACTTC. The rearrangement uses TRBV29-1 and TRBJ2-7; unclear D gene. In germline, CDR1 is SQVTM, CDR2 ANQGSEA. The germline V and J ends were trimmed by 3 bases and 3 bases, with 15 bases remaining between them. The CDR3 consists of 14 residues.